The following is a TCR beta chain sequence with its context. The data belong to a study of cytomegalovirus exposure and HLA in healthy donors. The PCR was carried out with 60 Vbeta primers and 13 Jbeta primers. Generated by immunoSEQ multiplex PCR, the TCRdb table keeps only in-frame clones and is missing some. The table shows about 160,000 clones, with about 82% occurring only once. The receptor comes from a woman in her twenties or thirties in good health and CMV-seropositive. Sequencing was carried out using PBMCs.

The CDR3 bases are TGTGCCAGCAGCCCAAACAATGAGCAGTTCTTC. Amino acids: CASSPNNEQFF. The V call is TRBV9, the J call TRBJ2-1; D call uncertain. Trimming pared 4 bases from V and 5 bases from J, leaving 4 bases between. The germline V gene encodes CDR1 SGDLS and CDR2 YYNGEE. The CDR3 loop spans 11 amino acids.